Each of the 2 T cell receptor beta chains below was sequenced from the same sample in a study of cytomegalovirus exposure and HLA in healthy donors. 13 Jbeta primers and 60 Vbeta primers were used for the PCR. Profiled with immunoSEQ multiplex PCR; TCRdb holds only in-frame clones, not every one. The sample includes roughly 180,000 clones, approximately 81% of them seen just once. The source material was PBMCs. Receptors originate from a female donor in good health and CMV-seronegative.

DNA for the CDR3: TGTGCCAGTAGTATCCGGGATCGAGGACAGAGGCCCAATGAGCAGTTCTTC. It codes for CASSIRDRGQRPNEQFF. V is TRBV19 and J is TRBJ2-1, with D maybe TRBD1 (6 bases). V lost 3 bases, J lost 6 bases, and 21 bases lay in between. This CDR3 comprises 17 residues. Per the germline V gene, CDR1 is LNHDA and CDR2 is SQIVND (reference sequence). The whole variable domain, filled in from reference TRBV19 and TRBJ2-1, reads DGGITQSPKYLFRKEGQNVTLSCEQNLNHDAMYWYRQDPGQGLRLIYYSQIVNDFQKGDIAEGYSVSREKKESFPLTVTSAQKNPTAFYLCASSIRDRGQRPNEQFFGPGTRLTVL.

This chain links TRBV6-5 with TRBJ2-5; the match to TRBD2 covers 10 bases. Germline values: CDR1 MNHEY, CDR2 SVGAGI. This CDR3 has 14 residues. After removal of 5 bases from V and 3 bases from J, the junction contained 3 bases not matched to a gene. CDR3 DNA: TGTGCCAGCAGTCGCCTAGCGGGGGAAGAGACCCAGTACTTC. Amino acid sequence: CASSRLAGEETQYF.